The 18 T cell receptor beta chains presented below share a single source sample, sequenced in a study of blood T cell repertoires in COVID-19. Generated by immunoSEQ multiplex PCR, the TCRdb table keeps only in-frame clones and is missing some. The sample holds 75,000 to 95,000 clones, less than 75% seen once. Sample: peripheral blood. The receptor set was obtained from a woman in her fifties or sixties in a cohort sampled during active or convalescent COVID-19.

The V call is TRBV5-1, the J call TRBJ1-1; 7 nucleotides agree with TRBD1. This CDR3 is 13 amino acids long. Germline V gives CDR1 SGHRS, CDR2 YFSETQ. V dropped 9 bases and J dropped 6; count of bases not matched to a gene: 11. This CDR3 reads CATALNRGSEAFF. The CDR3 DNA is TGCGCCACCGCGCTTAACAGGGGTTCTGAAGCTTTCTTT. The full variable domain, its missing parts supplied by reference TRBV5-1 and TRBJ1-1, is KAGVTQTPRYLIKTRGQQVTLSCSPISGHRSVSWYQQTPGQGLQFLFEYFSETQRNKGNFPGRFSGRQFSNSRSEMNVSTLELGDSALYLCATALNRGSEAFFGQGTRLTVV.

The chain has TRBV4-3 and TRBJ1-2; D might be TRBD1 (6 bases). The germline CDR1 and CDR2 sequences are LGHNA and YSLEER. This CDR3 contains 16 residues. Between the trimmed V and J ends, which lost 2 bases and 1 base, there was a span of 14 bases. CDR3 DNA sequence: TGCGCCAGCAGCCAATATTGGGACACAAGTAACTATGGCTACACCTTC. Protein: CASSQYWDTSNYGYTF.

The rearrangement joins TRBV5-1 to TRBJ2-1, with TRBD2 as a possible D gene (6 bases). The V gene's germline CDR1 is SGHRS and CDR2 YFSETQ. CDR3 length equals 17 residues. V was clipped by 0 bases and J by 3 bases, with 16 bases between them. The CDR3 nucleotides read TGCGCCAGCAGCTTGGGACTCCTCCGGGGAGGCTACAATGAGCAGTTCTTC. This sequence encodes CASSLGLLRGGYNEQFF.

The gene calls are TRBV25-1 and TRBJ1-4; 9 bases are a match to TRBD1. Germline V CDR1 and CDR2: MGHDK, SYGVNS. V was clipped by 5 bases and J by 7 bases; unmatched bases: 8. The CDR3 loop spans 15 amino acids. The CDR3 loop reads CASSLYRGRVEKLFF. The CDR3 bases are TGTGCCAGCAGTCTATACAGGGGGCGCGTTGAAAAACTGTTTTTT.

This clone was observed a single time. V usage is TRBV6-5 and J usage is TRBJ1-2; possibly TRBD1 for D (5 bases). V was shortened by 5 bases and J by 4 bases, with 11 bases between the two germline ends. The CDR3 is 13 amino acids. The germline V gene encodes CDR1 MNHEY and CDR2 SVGAGI. CDR3 sequence: CASSPPGIYGYTF. In DNA, the CDR3 is TGTGCCAGCAGTCCACCAGGGATCTATGGCTACACCTTC.

CDR3 loop: CASSLGAQPYQETQYF. For the CDR3, the DNA is TGTGCCAGCAGCTTAGGCGCCCAACCGTACCAAGAGACCCAGTACTTC. This sequence joins TRBV11-3 and TRBJ2-5; D not certain. V was shortened by 1 base and J by 0 bases, with 12 bases between the two germline ends. Germline lookup yields CDR1 SGHNT and CDR2 YENEEA. This CDR3 region has 16 residues.

This clone has a single count. This may come from a read error, since a much larger clone is one base off. The V and J genes are TRBV7-3 and TRBJ1-1; D is unclear. The CDR3 loop spans 13 amino acids. With 3 bases removed from V and 1 base from J, the gap between germline ends came to 6 bases. Germline CDR1 and CDR2: SGHTA and FQGTGA. CDR3 nucleotides: TGTGCCAGCAGCTTCAACAGGAACACTGAAGCTTTCTTT. Translating gives CASSFNRNTEAFF.

The chain carries TRBV15 and TRBJ2-7; D may be TRBD1 (5 bases). V was shortened by 0 bases and J by 4 bases, with 16 bases between the two germline ends. The germline gives CDR1 LNHNV, CDR2 YYDKDF (reference sequence). The length of the CDR3 is 16 residues. The CDR3: CATSRDIGARKYEQYF. CDR3 sequence (DNA): TGTGCCACCAGCAGAGATATAGGGGCCCGGAAGTACGAGCAGTACTTC. Together with reference TRBV15 and TRBJ2-7, the CDR3 gives the full variable domain: DAMVIQNPRYQVTQFGKPVTLSCSQTLNHNVMYWYQQKSSQAPKLLFHYYDKDFNNEADTPDNFQSRRPNTSFCFLDIRSPGLGDTAMYLCATSRDIGARKYEQYFGPGTRLTVT.

The rearrangement uses TRBV6-5 and TRBJ2-3, with 7 bases that match TRBD2. The CDR3 totals 15 residues. The germline gives CDR1 MNHEY, CDR2 SVGAGI. The V gene end was trimmed by 0 bases and the J gene end by 4 bases; junction bases not matched to a gene: 4. This CDR3 reads CASSYSEGRADTQYF. The CDR3, as DNA: TGTGCCAGCAGTTACTCGGAGGGGAGGGCAGATACGCAGTATTTT.

The chain is built from TRBV19 and TRBJ2-7; maybe TRBD1 (6 bases). Germline loops: CDR1 LNHDA, CDR2 SQIVND (reference sequence). V lost 5 bases, J lost 0 bases, and 11 bases lay in between. This CDR3 has 14 amino acids. CDR3 residues: CASSQTGLSYEQYF. CDR3 DNA sequence: TGTGCCAGTAGTCAGACAGGTCTCTCCTACGAGCAGTACTTC.

This clone was detected only once. Other DNA sequences from this sample encode an identical CDR3 as well. The chain carries TRBV5-1 and TRBJ2-7; 7 bases fit TRBD1. Germline CDR1 SGHRS, CDR2 YFSETQ. Trimming at V came to 0 bases and at J to 3 bases, leaving 6 bases not matched to a gene. The CDR3 covers 15 residues. CDR3 amino acids: CASSLVAGGLYEQYF. The CDR3 region has the DNA TGCGCCAGCAGCTTGGTGGCAGGGGGTCTCTACGAGCAGTACTTC.

This chain connects TRBV4-2 to TRBJ1-5; TRBD1 is a possible D gene (5 bases). V lost 6 bases, J lost 2 bases, and 11 bases lay in between. Germline V CDR1 and CDR2: LGHNA, YNFKEQ. This CDR3 region has 14 residues. CDR3 coding DNA: TGTGCCAGCAGTCGGGGGGACGGCAATCAGCCCCAGCATTTT. As protein: CASSRGDGNQPQHF.

V usage is TRBV9 and J usage is TRBJ2-7; 9 bases map to TRBD1. There are 14 residues in the CDR3. Germline CDR1 and CDR2: SGDLS and YYNGEE. The J segment lost 0 bases and the V segment lost 3 bases, leaving 1 base of the junction unmatched. Here the CDR3 reads CASSGQGGSYEQYF. CDR3 in DNA: TGTGCCAGCAGCGGACAGGGGGGCTCCTACGAGCAGTACTTC.

A few counts support this clone. The chain uses TRBV19 and TRBJ1-5, with 10 bases identical to TRBD1. Losses at the gene ends were 4 bases for V and 3 bases for J; bases not matched to a gene: 3. The CDR3 is 15 residues long. Per the germline V gene, CDR1 is LNHDA and CDR2 is SQIVND (reference sequence). The CDR3 DNA is TGTGCCAGTAGTAGGGACAGGGGCGACAATCAGCCCCAGCATTTT. Amino acids: CASSRDRGDNQPQHF.

DNA for the CDR3: TGTGCCAGCAGTTTATTAACTTGGACAGGGGCGAGCGAGTGGGGGGAGACCCAGTACTTC. Protein product: CASSLLTWTGASEWGETQYF. The chain couples TRBV28 to TRBJ2-5, with 9 bases lining up with TRBD1. CDR3 size: 20 residues. Germline V lookup: CDR1 MDHEN, CDR2 SYDVKM. Trimming at V came to 1 base and at J to 5 bases, leaving 20 bases not matched to a gene.

The chain combines TRBV3-1 (or the pseudogene TRBV3-2) with TRBJ2-5; the match to TRBD2 covers 7 bases. V was pared by 1 base and J by 4 bases, with 3 bases of the junction left unmatched. This CDR3 has 14 amino acids. From germline, CDR1 is LGHDT and CDR2 YNNKEL (reference sequence). The CDR3 region is CASSQGKRGETQYF. The DNA of the CDR3 is TGTGCCAGCAGCCAAGGAAAGCGGGGAGAGACCCAGTACTTC.

This chain joins TRBV7-9 and TRBJ2-1, with 11 bases matching TRBD1. The V gene's germline CDR1 is SEHNR and CDR2 FQNEAQ (reference sequence). CDR3 length equals 17 residues. J lost 1 base, V lost 3 bases, and 5 bases had no gene match. The CDR3 loop reads CASSLGQGVSSYNEQFF. CDR3 DNA: TGTGCCAGCAGCTTGGGACAGGGGGTCTCGTCCTACAATGAGCAGTTCTTC. Full variable domain (rest looked up from reference TRBV7-9 and TRBJ2-1): DTGVSQNPRHKITKRGQNVTFRCDPISEHNRLYWYRQTLGQGPEFLTYFQNEAQLEKSRLLSDRFSAERPKGSFSTLEIQRTEQGDSAMYLCASSLGQGVSSYNEQFFGPGTRLTVL.

The rearrangement joins TRBV9 to TRBJ2-7, with 7 bases matching TRBD1. V lost 0 bases and J lost 8; bases outside the gene matches: 8. The CDR3 consists of 14 residues. The germline V gene has CDR1 SGDLS and CDR2 YYNGEE. CDR3 bases: TGTGCCAGCAGCGTAGCTCGGGACAGTAGCAAGCAGTACTTC. Translation: CASSVARDSSKQYF.